A selection of T cell receptor beta chains follows, all from one sample in a study of blood T cell repertoires in COVID-19. The repertoire was sequenced with immunoSEQ multiplex PCR; TCRdb's copy has only in-frame clones and lacks some. The sample consists of approximately 120,000 clones, around 89% of them appearing once. The sample consisted of peripheral blood. Every receptor here comes from a man aged 45-60 years with acute or convalescent COVID-19. The CDR3 runs from the conserved cysteine through the conserved F or W. The D gene is left open where the match is weak. Size values are once, few and many counts, or a class for expanded clones, and some rows have none.

TRBJ2-3,TRBD1,TRBV7-2,NA,TGTGCCAGCAGCTACTGGGACAGGGGGCGCCTCACAGATACGCAGTATTTT,CASSYWDRGRLTDTQYF
TRBJ2-7,TRBD2,TRBV4-1,NA,TGCGCCAGCAGCCAGATGGGACTAGGTCGGTCCCCCTACGAGCAGTACTTC,CASSQMGLGRSPYEQYF
TRBJ2-7,NA,TRBV4-1,NA,TGCGCCAGCAGCCAAGGGGAACATGGGAGGTACGAGCAGTACTTC,CASSQGEHGRYEQYF
TRBJ1-1,NA,TRBV18,NA,TGTGCCAGCTCACCTTTACCAGGCCCCACTGAAGCTTTCTTT,CASSPLPGPTEAFF
TRBJ2-1,NA,TRBV7-2,NA,TGTGCCAGCAGCCCCACCCCTAGCGTCAATGAGCAGTTCTTC,CASSPTPSVNEQFF
TRBJ1-5,NA,TRBV14,NA,TGTGCCAGCAGCCAAGATAGAGGCGAGGGCAATCAGCCCCAGCATTTT,CASSQDRGEGNQPQHF
TRBJ2-3,TRBD2,TRBV30,NA,TGTGCCTGGACTAGCGGGTTAAAGAGGGATACGCAGTATTTT,CAWTSGLKRDTQYF
TRBJ1-6,TRBD1,TRBV6-5,NA,TGTGCCAGCAGACCCGGACAGGAAACTCGCTCACCCCTCCACTTT,CASRPGQETRSPLHF
TRBJ1-1,NA,TRBV5-1,NA,TGCGCCAGCAGCTTGGTGGCTAAGACTAACACTGAAGCTTTCTTT,CASSLVAKTNTEAFF
TRBJ2-5,NA,TRBV2,NA,TGTGCCAGCAGTGAAAGGTCAGGGAGGTTACAAGAGACCCAGTACTTC,CASSERSGRLQETQYF
TRBJ2-2,NA,TRBV9,few,TGTGCCAGCAGCGTAGCGGGTAGAGGGTACACCGGGGAGCTGTTTTTT,CASSVAGRGYTGELFF
TRBJ2-3,TRBD2,TRBV10-3,NA,TGTGCCATCAGTGAGTGGGCTAGCGGGAGACGAGGTGATACGCAGTATTTT,CAISEWASGRRGDTQYF
TRBJ2-1,TRBD2,TRBV7-2,NA,TGTGCCAGCAGCTTCGTTAGCGGGAGGGTTAATGAGCAGTTCTTC,CASSFVSGRVNEQFF
TRBJ1-4,TRBD1,TRBV6-5,NA,TGTGCCAGCAGGAAGACAGGGGCGGATGAAAAACTGTTTTTT,CASRKTGADEKLFF
TRBJ1-3,NA,TRBV9,NA,TGTGCCAGCAGCGTAGAGGGGGTCGGAAACACCATATATTTT,CASSVEGVGNTIYF
TRBJ2-2,TRBD1,TRBV18,once,TGTGCCAGCTCACCACCGACAGGGGACCCCGGGGAGCTGTTTTTT,CASSPPTGDPGELFF
TRBJ2-3,NA,TRBV11-2,NA,TGTGCCAGCAGCCGTAGCGGAACGAGCACAGATACGCAGTATTTT,CASSRSGTSTDTQYF
TRBJ1-1,TRBD1,TRBV2,NA,TGTGCCAGCAGTCCTGGACAGGGGGCCCAAGACACTGAAGCTTTCTTT,CASSPGQGAQDTEAFF
TRBJ2-7,NA,TRBV18,NA,TGTGCCAGCTCACCCAGGCAGACGGCCTACGAGCAGTACTTC,CASSPRQTAYEQYF
TRBJ1-2,TRBD1,TRBV6-5,NA,TGTGCCAGCAGATTTTATCCGGGACAGGGCTATGGCTACACCTTC,CASRFYPGQGYGYTF
TRBJ2-5,NA,TRBV4-1,NA,TGCGCCAGCAGCCAAGACCAGGGGCCCCAAGAGACCCAGTACTTC,CASSQDQGPQETQYF
TRBJ1-1,TRBD1,TRBV24-1,NA,TGTGCCACCAGTCCGGGACAGGGTTTCACTGAAGCTTTCTTT,CATSPGQGFTEAFF
TRBJ2-6,NA,TRBV19,NA,TGTGCCAGTAGTATAGGATTGGGGGGGCCCGGGGCCAACGTCCTGACTTTC,CASSIGLGGPGANVLTF
TRBJ2-7,TRBD2,TRBV6-6,once,TGTGCCAGCAGTCCCTACCCACTCCTAGCGGGTTCCTACGAGCAGTACTTC,CASSPYPLLAGSYEQYF
TRBJ2-7,TRBD2,TRBV2,NA,TGTGCCAGCAGCCCAGGTGGGTGGACTAGCGGATTCTACGAGCAGTACTTC,CASSPGGWTSGFYEQYF
TRBJ2-7,TRBD2,TRBV19,NA,TGTGCCAGCAGACTAGCGGGAACGGTCGAGCAGTACTTC,CASRLAGTVEQYF
TRBJ2-5,NA,TRBV18,NA,TGTGCCAGCTCACCACCGCGAGAGGACCAAGAGACCCAGTACTTC,CASSPPREDQETQYF
TRBJ2-5,NA,TRBV10-2,NA,TGCGCCAGCAGTTCGACAGGAGAGACCCAGTACTTC,CASSSTGETQYF
TRBJ1-5,TRBD1,TRBV2,NA,TGTGCCAGCAGTCTGACAGGGGGCAATCAGCCCCAGCATTTT,CASSLTGGNQPQHF
TRBJ1-2,NA,TRBV30,NA,TGTGCCTGGCGAGGGACTGCTACCGGTTCTGGCTACACCTTC,CAWRGTATGSGYTF
TRBJ1-1,TRBD1,TRBV6-2/TRBV6-3,NA,TGTGCCAGCAGTTTCCCCGTGACAGGGAGGATCACTGAAGCTTTCTTT,CASSFPVTGRITEAFF
TRBJ2-4,NA,TRBV6-2/TRBV6-3,NA,TGTGCCAGCAGTTCACTTAAAAACATTCAGTACTTC,CASSSLKNIQYF
TRBJ2-6,NA,TRBV12-5,NA,TGTGCTAGTGGTTTGGTAGTCAGCTCTGGGGCCAACGTCCTGACTTTC,CASGLVVSSGANVLTF
TRBJ1-2,NA,TRBV5-1,NA,TGCGCCAGCAGCTTGACAGCTAACTATGGCTACACCTTC,CASSLTANYGYTF
TRBJ2-4,NA,TRBV12-3/TRBV12-4,NA,TGTGCCAGCAGTCTTAAAAACATTCAGTACTTC,CASSLKNIQYF
TRBJ1-2,TRBD1,TRBV25-1,NA,TGTGCCAGCGGGACAGCCTATGGCTACACCTTC,CASGTAYGYTF
TRBJ2-7,TRBD1,TRBV6-5,NA,TGTGCCAGCAGCGCCGGGACAGGATCCTACGAGCAGTACTTC,CASSAGTGSYEQYF
TRBJ1-2,TRBD1,TRBV5-1,NA,TGCGCCAGCAGCCCTTGGAAGGGACAGGAGGATAGTATCGTGCGGTATGGCTACACCTTC,CASSPWKGQEDSIVRYGYTF
TRBJ2-1,NA,TRBV6-5,NA,TGTGCCAGCAGATCCGACAGCTACAATGAGCAGTTCTTC,CASRSDSYNEQFF
TRBJ2-7,NA,TRBV12-3/TRBV12-4,NA,TGTGCTTCGACTGGGTCGGTGGCCTACGAGCAGTACTTC,CASTGSVAYEQYF
TRBJ2-3,TRBD2,TRBV29-1,NA,TGCCACGTCAGGCGGCGGGAGTCAGATACGCAGTATTTT,CHVRRRESDTQYF
TRBJ2-1,TRBD2,TRBV15,NA,TGTGCCACCAGCAGAGAGTGGGAGGGCCCGAATGAGCAGTTCTTC,CATSREWEGPNEQFF
TRBJ1-3,NA,TRBV7-9,NA,TGTGCCAGCAGCCCACCGAGCTCTGGAAACACCATATATTTT,CASSPPSSGNTIYF
TRBJ1-3,NA,TRBV4-3,NA,TGCGCCAGCAGCCAAGACGGGGGTAACACCATATATTTT,CASSQDGGNTIYF
TRBJ2-1,TRBD2,TRBV7-2,NA,TGTGCCAGCATCGAAGCCGGGACTAGCGTAGAGAAGGAGCAGTTCTTC,CASIEAGTSVEKEQFF
TRBJ2-2,NA,TRBV19,NA,TGTGCCAGTAGTATACGACGGGAAGGCGGGGAGCTGTTTTTT,CASSIRREGGELFF
TRBJ2-1,TRBD2,TRBV4-1,NA,TGCGCCAGCAGCGAGACTAGCGGAGGCCGGCATGAGCAGTTCTTC,CASSETSGGRHEQFF
TRBJ1-5,TRBD1,TRBV29-1,NA,TGCAGCGTTGAGGGGACAGACAATCAGCCCCAGCATTTT,CSVEGTDNQPQHF
TRBJ1-6,NA,TRBV6-5,once,TGTGCCAGCAGTTACAGCCAGGGGTATAATTCACCCCTCCACTTT,CASSYSQGYNSPLHF
TRBJ2-5,TRBD1,TRBV11-2,NA,TGTGCCAGCAGCTTGGACAGGGAGCTAAGTGGGACCCAGTACTTC,CASSLDRELSGTQYF
TRBJ2-1,TRBD1,TRBV24-1,NA,TGTGCCACCAGTGATCCAGGACAGGACTTCGATGAGCAGTTCTTC,CATSDPGQDFDEQFF
TRBJ2-3,TRBD2,TRBV14,NA,TGTGCCAGCAGCCGACGGGACTACAACACAGATACGCAGTATTTT,CASSRRDYNTDTQYF
TRBJ2-3,NA,TRBV7-2,NA,TGTGCCAGCAGCGACTACATAGATACGCAGTATTTT,CASSDYIDTQYF
TRBJ1-2,TRBD1,TRBV6-2/TRBV6-3,NA,TGTGCCAGCAGTCCACAGGGGTCGGATGGCTACACCTTC,CASSPQGSDGYTF
TRBJ1-1,NA,TRBV18,NA,TGTGCCAGCTCAACGACAGAGAACACTGAAGCTTTCTTT,CASSTTENTEAFF
TRBJ2-7,TRBD1,TRBV10-1,NA,TGCGCCAGCAGTGAGGAGACAGGGAGCTCCTACGAGCAGTACTTC,CASSEETGSSYEQYF
TRBJ2-5,TRBD2,TRBV7-2,NA,TGTGCCAGCAGCTTAGGGGGGCCCGGGACTAGCGGGAGGGGGCAGACCCAGTACTTC,CASSLGGPGTSGRGQTQYF